These 21 T cell receptor beta chains came from one sample sequenced in a study of PD-1 blockade in classical Hodgkin lymphoma. Patients all relapsed after autologous stem cell transplantation, and there was variation in brentuximab vedotin exposure. TCRdb's table, derived via immunoSEQ multiplex PCR, lists solely in-frame clones and lacks some. The sample records 95,000 to 100,000 clones, approximately 90% being singletons. The sequencing here drew on peripheral blood mononuclear cells (PBMCs), taken before the second cycle of nivolumab. The receptor source for this set is a human donor with classical Hodgkin lymphoma.

This clone was counted a single time. The chain's CDR3 is CASSLGNEAFF. The CDR3 nucleotides are TGTGCCAGCAGCTTGGGTAATGAAGCTTTCTTT. The V gene is TRBV7-9, the J gene TRBJ1-1; the D is unclear. The CDR3 is 11 amino acids. Trimming cost V 3 bases and J 7 bases, with 6 bases left between them. The V gene's germline CDR1 is SEHNR and CDR2 FQNEAQ (reference sequence).

This chain links TRBV2 with TRBJ2-3; 8 nucleotides agree with TRBD2. This CDR3 has 16 residues. The germline V gene encodes CDR1 SNHLY and CDR2 FYNNEI. Losses at the gene ends were 6 bases for V and 0 bases for J; bases not matched to a gene: 8. In DNA form, the CDR3 reads TGTGCCAGCAGGACCCATAGCGGGGTCAGCACAGATACGCAGTATTTT. Encoded protein: CASRTHSGVSTDTQYF.

V gene TRBV12-2 combines with J gene TRBJ1-5. TRBV12-2 is an annotated pseudogene. CDR3 length: 17 amino acids. CDR3 DNA sequence: TGTGCAAGTCGCTTAGCCGCGGAGGACAAGCGCAATCAGCCCCAGCATTTT. Amino acid sequence: CASRLAAEDKRNQPQHF.

This chain uses TRBV7-2 with TRBJ2-3; perhaps TRBD2 as D (5 bases). CDR3 length: 15 amino acids. With 5 bases removed from V and 0 bases from J, the gap between germline ends came to 12 bases. Germline lookup yields CDR1 SGHTA and CDR2 FQGNSA. Written as DNA, the CDR3 is TGTGCCAGCAGCCCCACTAGTCCCAGCACAGATACGCAGTATTTT. This encodes CASSPTSPSTDTQYF.

In nucleotides, the CDR3 is TGTGCCAGCTCACTACTTCTCGACAGGCCAAACACTGAAGCTTTCTTT. As protein: CASSLLLDRPNTEAFF. V is TRBV18 and J is TRBJ1-1; perhaps TRBD1 as D (6 bases). Germline V gives CDR1 KGHSH, CDR2 LQKENI. This CDR3 has 16 amino acids. V was shortened by 4 bases and J by 2 bases, with 17 bases between the two germline ends.

The chain combines TRBV7-2 with TRBJ2-7, with 7 bases fitting TRBD1. With V trimmed by 4 bases and J by 0 bases, 6 bases remained unmatched. CDR3 length: 15 residues. CDR1 and CDR2 from the germline V gene are SGHTA and FQGNSA. DNA for the CDR3: TGTGCCAGCAGCTCTGGACAGGCCTACTCCTACGAGCAGTACTTC. Amino acids: CASSSGQAYSYEQYF.

CDR3 in DNA: TGTGCCAGTAGTATATTTGGGGACAGTAGGGAAGCTTTCTTT. It is translated as CASSIFGDSREAFF. The chain has TRBV19 and TRBJ1-1, with 7 bases that match TRBD1. The CDR3 extends over 14 amino acids. In germline, CDR1 is LNHDA, CDR2 SQIVND (reference sequence). The trim removed 2 bases at V and 8 bases at J, leaving 8 bases unmatched.

The chain links TRBV2 to TRBJ1-2; D remains unclear. This CDR3 is 13 amino acids long. V was trimmed by 4 bases and J by 7 bases, leaving 13 bases between them. Germline V lookup: CDR1 SNHLY, CDR2 FYNNEI. The CDR3 loop reads CASSGARGVGYTF. DNA for the CDR3: TGTGCCAGCAGTGGGGCTCGGGGAGTTGGCTACACCTTC.

The chain is built from TRBV29-1 and TRBJ1-1; D is ambiguous. CDR1 SQVTM and CDR2 ANQGSEA come from the germline V gene. Trimming stripped 0 bases from V and 2 bases from J, with 13 bases between. The CDR3 covers 15 residues. The DNA of the CDR3 is TGCAGCGTTGAAGATCGCCCAGGATCAAACACTGAAGCTTTCTTT. Its protein is CSVEDRPGSNTEAFF.

This clone was seen a few times. The V and J genes are TRBV9 and TRBJ1-2; possibly TRBD1 for D (5 bases). The CDR3 loop spans 13 amino acids. With 2 bases removed from V and 4 bases from J, the gap between germline ends came to 9 bases. From germline, CDR1 is SGDLS and CDR2 YYNGEE. The chain's CDR3 is CASSVRDLYGYTF. CDR3 nucleotides: TGTGCCAGCAGCGTCCGGGACCTCTATGGCTACACCTTC.

The rearrangement links TRBV12-5 to TRBJ1-4; a possible D gene is TRBD2 (6 bases). Matching the DNA end better, TRBJ2-2 makes the J call doubtful. Looked up from germline, CDR1 is LGHNT and CDR2 is FRNRAP. The CDR3 covers 13 residues. The CDR3 loop is CASGLFGGPELFF. The CDR3 DNA sequence: TGTGCTAGTGGTTTGTTCGGGGGACCGGAGCTGTTTTTT.

The chain is built from TRBV5-1 and TRBJ1-5, with unresolved D. Per the germline V gene, CDR1 is SGHRS and CDR2 is YFSETQ. With 5 bases removed from V and 0 bases from J, the gap between germline ends came to 6 bases. The CDR3 covers 13 residues. The CDR3 loop reads CASSAYSNQPQHF. The DNA for the CDR3 is TGCGCCAGCAGTGCGTATAGCAATCAGCCCCAGCATTTT.

The CDR3 nucleotides are TGTGCCAGCAGCTTAGGCAGGGGATTCGATCAGCCCCAGCATTTT. Its protein product is CASSLGRGFDQPQHF. This chain joins TRBV7-2 and TRBJ1-5; possible D gene TRBD1, 6 bases. Trimming took 1 base from V and 5 from J, leaving 12 bases between them. Germline loops: CDR1 SGHTA, CDR2 FQGNSA. The CDR3 has 15 amino acids.

The chain combines TRBV5-1 with TRBJ2-3; 9 nucleotides line up with TRBD1. The CDR3 is made up of 14 amino acids. V trimming: 5 bases; J trimming: 5 bases; junction bases outside the gene matches: 6. Looked up from germline, CDR1 is SGHRS and CDR2 is YFSETQ. CDR3 sequence reads: CASRARQGEDTQYF. CDR3 DNA: TGCGCCAGCAGGGCCCGACAGGGGGAAGATACGCAGTATTTT. The complete variable domain, with remaining parts taken from reference TRBV5-1 and TRBJ2-3, reads KAGVTQTPRYLIKTRGQQVTLSCSPISGHRSVSWYQQTPGQGLQFLFEYFSETQRNKGNFPGRFSGRQFSNSRSEMNVSTLELGDSALYLCASRARQGEDTQYFGPGTRLTVL.

The chain joins TRBV27 to TRBJ1-1; 8 nucleotides line up with TRBD1. Unmatched junction bases numbered 4, after V lost 1 base and J lost 3 bases. This CDR3 contains 15 residues. Germline CDR1 is MNHEY and CDR2 is SMNVEV (reference sequence). This chain's CDR3 is CASSLFPTGDTEAFF. Here the CDR3 DNA reads TGTGCCAGCAGTTTATTCCCGACAGGGGACACTGAAGCTTTCTTT.

The J gene is TRBJ1-2, the V gene TRBV7-6; TRBD1 matches 9 bases. Germline V lookup: CDR1 SGHVS, CDR2 FNYEAQ. J was trimmed by 0 bases and V by 3 bases; bases with no gene match: 2. This CDR3 comprises 15 residues. The DNA of the CDR3 is TGTGCCAGCAGCTTGACAGGGGGTGCTAACTATGGCTACACCTTC. This translates into CASSLTGGANYGYTF.

This rearrangement joins TRBV5-5 to TRBJ2-5; 11 positions agree with TRBD1. Germline values: CDR1 SGHKS, CDR2 YYEKEE (reference sequence). V gave up 4 bases and J gave up 4 bases; unmatched junction bases: 9. CDR3 length equals 16 residues. The DNA for the CDR3 is TGTGCCAGCAGCGTAACCGGGACAGGGGGTTTAGAGACCCAGTACTTC. This gives the protein CASSVTGTGGLETQYF.

The rearrangement uses TRBV29-1 and TRBJ2-7; 8 bases match TRBD1. The CDR3 runs 14 residues. CDR1 and CDR2 from the germline V gene are SQVTM and ANQGSEA. Trimming removed 5 bases from V and 4 bases from J; junction bases left unmatched: 10. The CDR3 protein is CSVFTRDRTYEQYF. The CDR3 DNA sequence: TGCAGCGTTTTCACCCGGGACAGGACGTACGAGCAGTACTTC.

To note about this clone: In the same sample, other DNA sequences code for this CDR3. CDR3 sequence (DNA): TGTGCCAGCAGCTTGGGGTATACTGAAGCTTTCTTT. Its translation: CASSLGYTEAFF. The chain employs TRBV7-9 and TRBJ1-1; D is uncertain. Germline lookup yields CDR1 SEHNR and CDR2 FQNEAQ (reference sequence). The CDR3 consists of 12 residues. V lost 3 bases to trimming and J lost 5 bases, with 7 bases between them.

This clone was detected only a few times. The chain couples TRBV7-2 to TRBJ1-3; no clear D gene. Germline lookup yields CDR1 SGHTA and CDR2 FQGNSA. The CDR3 has 13 amino acids. Trimming took 2 bases from V and 9 from J, leaving 11 bases between them. The CDR3 DNA sequence: TGTGCCAGCAGCTTACAATCGAGGAGCACCATATATTTT. Protein product: CASSLQSRSTIYF.

The chain is built from TRBV2 and TRBJ1-5; D remains unclear. The V end was cut by 4 bases, the J end by 7 bases, with 11 bases between. This CDR3 has 13 residues. Per the germline V gene, CDR1 is SNHLY and CDR2 is FYNNEI. CDR3 in amino acids: CASSAPGSQPQHF. The CDR3 DNA sequence: TGTGCCAGCAGTGCCCCGGGAAGCCAGCCCCAGCATTTT.